This T cell receptor (beta chain) was observed in a study of blood T cells in healthy people across ages. Study-level results: A greater number of naive CD4+ cells and higher diversity distinguished long-lived donors from aged donors. Unknown CMV status may confound age-related changes in expanded clones.

A second about 6 to 11 cycle PCR used barcoded and J-beta primers. Each cDNA molecule carried a tag from a template-switch adaptor that contained 12 random nucleotides. Via MiXCR, TCRdb re-called the 5' RACE reads, giving one row per CDR3 protein. The sample lists some 1.5 million distinct CDR3 sequences; about 30% were seen once. This clonotype was recorded at least ten times. Its antigen is still unknown. With 8 bases removed from V and 4 bases from J, the gap between germline ends came to 14 bases. The CDR3 has 13 residues. CDR1 and CDR2 from the germline V gene are MNHNY and SVGAGI (reference sequence). The authors extracted at least 5 micrograms of total RNA per sample.

V gene TRBV6-6 combines with J gene TRBJ1-2, with D possibly being TRBD1 (6 bases). The sequencing sample was made of blood. The clonotype was recovered from a woman aged 25-40 years in good health. CDR3 in DNA: TGTGCCAGCTCAGACAGGCCTGGCTATGGCTACACCTTC. Translation: CASSDRPGYGYTF.